The 4 T cell receptor beta chains below all came from one sample that was sequenced in a study of T cells in Graves' hyperthyroidism and ophthalmopathy. The TCR beta CDR3 regions underwent amplification using RNA transcripts as the source. Researchers ran a first-round RT-PCR on the TCR CDR3 using the HTBI primer set. TCRdb re-analysed the multiplex PCR reads in MiXCR, keeping a single row per CDR3 protein. The sample holds 500,000 to 800,000 distinct CDR3 sequences, 14% seen once. The sequenced sample consisted of blood. The receptors derive from a woman in her forties or fifties with Graves' ophthalmopathy.

This clonotype came up a few times. The V gene is TRBV5-4, the J gene TRBJ1-6, with D possibly TRBD1 on 5 matching bases. The V gene lost 3 bases and the J gene lost 9 bases, with 10 bases spanning the gap. The CDR3 runs to 13 residues. Germline assignment: CDR1 SGHNT and CDR2 YYREEE (reference sequence). CDR3 sequence reads: CASSSGDFSPLHF. Here the CDR3 DNA reads TGTGCCAGCAGCTCCGGGGACTTTTCACCCCTCCACTTT.

This clonotype has at least ten counts. The chain carries TRBV15 and TRBJ2-2; 9 nucleotides align to TRBD2. J lost 7 bases, V lost 0 bases, and 3 bases had no gene match. The CDR3 is 15 residues long. Germline CDR1 reads LNHNV; CDR2 reads YYDKDF (reference sequence). CDR3 amino acids: CATSREVAGVGELFF. The CDR3 bases are TGTGCCACCAGCAGAGAGGTAGCGGGAGTCGGGGAGCTGTTTTTT.

The chain has TRBV20-1 and TRBJ2-6, with 7 bases that match TRBD1. Germline CDR1 DFQATT, CDR2 SNEGSKA (reference sequence). CDR3 length: 16 amino acids. V trimming: 4 bases; J trimming: 1 base; junction bases outside the gene matches: 7. Here the CDR3 reads CSAIGQVGSGANVLTF. CDR3 nucleotides: TGCAGTGCTATAGGACAGGTTGGATCTGGGGCCAACGTCCTGACTTTC.

In this sample, this clonotype turned up many times. The chain links TRBV11-1 to TRBJ2-5, with 7 nucleotides matching TRBD1. J was trimmed by 3 bases and V by 2 bases; bases with no gene match: 6. Germline V lookup: CDR1 SGHAT, CDR2 FQDESV (reference sequence). This CDR3 is 15 amino acids long. Written as DNA, the CDR3 is TGTGCCAGCAGCTTAAGCCGAGACAGGGAAGAGACCCAGTACTTC. It encodes CASSLSRDREETQYF.